One sample yielded the 26 T cell receptor beta chains listed below, sequenced in a study of T cell responses to AZD1222 COVID-19 vaccine. Here immunoSEQ multiplex PCR was the method, and the copy in TCRdb shows in-frame clones only, minus some. In the table there are roughly 100,000 clones, roughly nine tenths of which are singletons. The starting material was peripheral blood, obtained on day 0 of AZD1222 vaccination. These TCRs come from an adult in good health.

This sequence joins TRBV5-1 and TRBJ2-7; D not certain. Per germline, CDR1 SGHRS and CDR2 YFSETQ. V gave up 0 bases and J gave up 1 base, with 8 bases separating them. This CDR3 is built from 14 residues. DNA for the CDR3: TGCGCCAGCAGCTTGGCCTTAGGTTCCTACGAGCAGTACTTC. Its protein is CASSLALGSYEQYF.

This clone was detected a few times. The chain recombines TRBV4-3 with TRBJ1-2; a weak D match, TRBD1 (6 bases). The CDR3 runs to 15 residues. CDR1 and CDR2 (germline): LGHNA, YSLEER. The V end was cut by 4 bases, the J end by 2 bases, with 14 bases between. This CDR3 reads CASSPGDKENYGYTF. The CDR3 DNA reads as TGCGCCAGCAGCCCCGGGGACAAAGAAAACTATGGCTACACCTTC.

There are a few counts of this clone. The chain has TRBV4-3 and TRBJ2-2; no firm D call. Trimming took 0 bases from V and 9 from J, leaving 11 bases between them. Germline V CDR1 and CDR2: LGHNA, YSLEER. The CDR3 extends over 14 amino acids. This chain's CDR3 is CASSQDRPARELFF. For the CDR3, the DNA is TGCGCCAGCAGCCAAGATCGCCCAGCCAGGGAGCTGTTTTTT.

The rearrangement joins TRBV5-1 to TRBJ2-5, with D maybe TRBD1 (6 bases). This CDR3 region has 15 residues. Germline CDR1 and CDR2: SGHRS and YFSETQ. Trimming took off 4 bases at V and 4 bases at J, with 17 bases between the two ends. This CDR3 is CASSPIQGRGETQYF. The CDR3 region has the DNA TGCGCCAGCAGCCCGATACAGGGTCGGGGAGAGACCCAGTACTTC. The full variable domain, in which reference TRBV5-1 and TRBJ2-5 provide the parts outside the CDR3, is KAGVTQTPRYLIKTRGQQVTLSCSPISGHRSVSWYQQTPGQGLQFLFEYFSETQRNKGNFPGRFSGRQFSNSRSEMNVSTLELGDSALYLCASSPIQGRGETQYFGPGTRLLVL.

This clone was seen just once. The chain links TRBV11-2 to TRBJ2-7; TRBD2 aligns across 9 bases. This CDR3 is 15 amino acids long. Per germline, CDR1 SGHAT and CDR2 FQNNGV. V was clipped by 3 bases and J by 3 bases; unmatched bases: 6. Here the CDR3 DNA reads TGTGCCAGCAGCTTCCCGCGGGGGGGCCTCTACGAGCAGTACTTC. Translation: CASSFPRGGLYEQYF.

This chain uses TRBV11-2 with TRBJ2-7, with unresolved D. Germline-derived CDR1 and CDR2 are SGHAT and FQNNGV. This CDR3 region has 10 residues. CDR3 in amino acids: CASYGHEQYF. The CDR3, as DNA: TGTGCTTCGTACGGTCACGAGCAGTACTTC.

Note on this clone: Possible read error: a much larger clone is one base away. The genes are TRBV3-1 (or the pseudogene TRBV3-2) and TRBJ1-2, with D possibly being TRBD1 (5 bases). V lost 4 bases and J 1 base, leaving 7 bases between the germline ends. The CDR3 spans 13 residues. The germline V gene encodes CDR1 LGHDT and CDR2 YNNKEL (reference sequence). The CDR3 nucleotides are TGTGCCAGCAGCCCGGACATTAACTATGGCTACACCTTC. Amino acid sequence: CASSPDINYGYTF.

The gene calls are TRBV7-2 and TRBJ2-7; D might be TRBD1 (6 bases). V shed 1 base and J shed 3 bases, with 13 bases lying between them. CDR1 and CDR2 (germline): SGHTA, FQGNSA. This CDR3 has 15 residues. CDR3 amino acids: CASSLVRTVIYEQYF. Here the CDR3 DNA reads TGTGCCAGCAGCTTAGTTCGGACAGTAATCTACGAGCAGTACTTC.

The chain has TRBV3-1 (or the pseudogene TRBV3-2) and TRBJ1-2; 8 positions agree with TRBD1. Per germline, CDR1 LGHDT and CDR2 YNNKEL (reference sequence). The CDR3 spans 16 residues. The junction had 7 bases not matched to a gene; V was cut back by 1 base and J by 3 bases. In DNA, the CDR3 is TGTGCCAGCAGCCAAGGGCACAGGGGGGGCGACTATGGCTACACCTTC. It is translated as CASSQGHRGGDYGYTF.

The genes are TRBV18 and TRBJ2-7; 9 nucleotides line up with TRBD2. Germline CDR1 and CDR2: KGHSH and LQKENI. This CDR3 comprises 14 residues. After removal of 6 bases from V and 6 bases from J, the junction contained 9 bases not matched to a gene. This chain's CDR3 is CASSPSAGGSEQYF. The DNA for the CDR3 is TGTGCCAGCTCCCCGTCGGCGGGGGGGAGCGAGCAGTACTTC.

The chain carries TRBV29-1 and TRBJ1-2, with D maybe TRBD1 (5 bases). The CDR3 consists of 12 residues. V was cut by 3 bases and J by 6 bases, with 11 bases left in between. Germline values: CDR1 SQVTM, CDR2 ANQGSEA. CDR3 in amino acids: CSVDNLGDGYTF. The CDR3 nucleotides are TGCAGCGTTGATAATCTAGGGGATGGCTACACCTTC.

V and J are TRBV6-7 and TRBJ1-1, with 7 bases that match TRBD1. Being an ORF, TRBV6-7 has a function that is uncertain. The ends lost 5 bases at V and 7 bases at J; junction bases unmatched: 10. This CDR3 spans 14 amino acids. CDR3 in DNA: TGTGCCAGCAGTCGGACAGGTGAGCGCCGTGAAGCTTTCTTT. Amino acid sequence: CASSRTGERREAFF.

This clone was seen a few times. The J gene is TRBJ2-7, the V gene TRBV19, with D unclear. This CDR3 region has 14 residues. The V gene's germline CDR1 is LNHDA and CDR2 SQIVND (reference sequence). Trimming stripped 4 bases from V and 4 bases from J, with 14 bases between. CDR3 protein: CASSNSRDRYEQYF. CDR3 DNA sequence: TGTGCCAGTAGTAATAGTCGCGACCGATACGAGCAGTACTTC. The full variable domain, completed using reference TRBV19 and TRBJ2-7, is DGGITQSPKYLFRKEGQNVTLSCEQNLNHDAMYWYRQDPGQGLRLIYYSQIVNDFQKGDIAEGYSVSREKKESFPLTVTSAQKNPTAFYLCASSNSRDRYEQYFGPGTRLTVT.

V gene TRBV18 combines with J gene TRBJ1-2; 9 bases are shared with TRBD1. Trimming at V came to 6 bases and at J to 4 bases, leaving 3 bases not matched to a gene. CDR1 is KGHSH, CDR2 LQKENI, per germline. The CDR3 is 13 amino acids. The CDR3 DNA sequence: TGTGCCAGCTCGAGGGACAGGGCCTATGGCTACACCTTC. It is translated as CASSRDRAYGYTF.

This clone showed up many times. This chain joins TRBV15 and TRBJ1-5; D unclear. The germline CDR1 and CDR2 sequences are LNHNV and YYDKDF (reference sequence). The V end lost 4 bases, the J end lost 7 bases, and 14 bases lay between the germline ends. The CDR3 covers 14 residues. The CDR3 DNA reads as TGTGCCACCAGCACCCGTACCACAGCCCAGCCCCAGCATTTT. The encoded protein is CATSTRTTAQPQHF.

This clone was seen many times. The chain is built from TRBV13 and TRBJ2-1, with 7 bases matching TRBD2. This CDR3 has 16 residues. Germline loops: CDR1 PRHDT, CDR2 FYEKMQ (reference sequence). V dropped 4 bases and J dropped 3; count of bases not matched to a gene: 9. This CDR3 is CASSSALGGGYNEQFF. The DNA of the CDR3 is TGTGCCAGCAGCTCAGCTCTGGGCGGGGGCTACAATGAGCAGTTCTTC.

The V gene is TRBV6-5, the J gene TRBJ2-2; the match to TRBD1 covers 11 bases. J was trimmed by 6 bases and V by 7 bases; bases with no gene match: 7. This CDR3 comprises 15 residues. Per the germline V gene, CDR1 is MNHEY and CDR2 is SVGAGI. CDR3 residues: CASNGDRGGSGELFF. The DNA of the CDR3 is TGTGCCAGCAATGGGGACAGGGGGGGCTCCGGGGAGCTGTTTTTT.

The rearrangement links TRBV29-1 to TRBJ1-6; D may be TRBD1 (5 bases). V was clipped by 6 bases and J by 5 bases, with 20 bases between them. Germline loops: CDR1 SQVTM, CDR2 ANQGSEA. The CDR3 spans 16 residues. CDR3 bases: TGCAGCGTCCTTGGGGGGAGGACGGAAAATAATTCACCCCTCCACTTT. Protein product: CSVLGGRTENNSPLHF.

This clone was counted once. The chain joins TRBV5-4 to TRBJ1-2, with 12 bases identical to TRBD1. The germline V gene has CDR1 SGHNT and CDR2 YYREEE (reference sequence). The CDR3 totals 15 residues. V lost 1 base to trimming and J lost 3 bases; unmatched junction nucleotides: 1. The CDR3 reads CASSLRDRGHYGYTF. For the CDR3, the DNA is TGTGCCAGCAGCTTGAGGGACAGGGGGCACTATGGCTACACCTTC.

The chain couples TRBV11-2 to TRBJ1-3; weak D call: TRBD1 (5 bases). The CDR3 covers 16 residues. V lost 5 bases and J 0 bases, leaving 14 bases between the germline ends. Germline V gene sequence: CDR1 SGHAT, CDR2 FQNNGV. DNA of the CDR3: TGTGCCAGCAGCACTGGGGGTGTCAGCTCTGGAAACACCATATATTTT. This sequence encodes CASSTGGVSSGNTIYF. The full variable domain, its missing parts supplied by reference TRBV11-2 and TRBJ1-3, is EAGVAQSPRYKIIEKRQSVAFWCNPISGHATLYWYQQILGQGPKLLIQFQNNGVVDDSQLPKDRFSAERLKGVDSTLKIQPAKLEDSAVYLCASSTGGVSSGNTIYFGEGSWLTVV.

In this sample, this clone turned up once. The genes are TRBV11-2 and TRBJ2-7; possible D gene TRBD1, 5 bases. V lost 7 bases and J lost 5, with 24 bases in between. The length of the CDR3 is 16 residues. From germline, CDR1 is SGHAT and CDR2 FQNNGV. The CDR3 region is CASTKARTRPMHEQYF. The CDR3 bases are TGTGCCAGCACCAAAGCCAGGACACGTCCTATGCACGAGCAGTACTTC.

This sequence joins TRBV7-3 and TRBJ1-2, with TRBD1 matching 7 bases. V trimming: 3 bases; J trimming: 4 bases; junction bases outside the gene matches: 8. The CDR3 loop spans 15 amino acids. Germline V CDR1 and CDR2: SGHTA, FQGTGA. CDR3 coding DNA: TGTGCCAGCAGCTTGATCGGGACAGACTTCTATGGCTACACCTTC. Protein product: CASSLIGTDFYGYTF.

This clone was observed once. This chain connects TRBV7-9 to TRBJ1-5; 10 bases agree with TRBD1. Trimming removed 2 bases from V and 4 bases from J; junction bases left unmatched: 2. Germline V gene lookup returns CDR1 SEHNR and CDR2 FQNEAQ (reference sequence). The CDR3 runs 15 residues. The CDR3 sequence is CASSLTGQGNQPQHF. CDR3 bases: TGTGCCAGCAGCTTAACGGGACAGGGGAATCAGCCCCAGCATTTT.

The chain carries TRBV6-5 and TRBJ2-5; D possibly corresponds to TRBD1 (6 bases). The CDR3 loop spans 15 amino acids. Germline CDR1 is MNHEY and CDR2 is SVGAGI. V was clipped by 8 bases and J by 2 bases, with 18 bases between them. The CDR3 loop is CASGPLTGMQETQYF. The CDR3 bases are TGTGCCAGCGGCCCCCTTACAGGGATGCAAGAGACCCAGTACTTC.

This clone was detected only once. The chain combines TRBV2 with TRBJ2-7; possibly TRBD2 for D (5 bases). Germline CDR1 is SNHLY and CDR2 is FYNNEI. The CDR3 spans 13 residues. Trimming took 6 bases from V and 2 from J, leaving 11 bases between them. CDR3: CASSPPGAYEQYF. The CDR3 region has the DNA TGTGCCAGCAGCCCGCCCGGGGCCTACGAGCAGTACTTC. Using reference TRBV2 and TRBJ2-7 for the parts outside the CDR3, the full variable domain is EPEVTQTPSHQVTQMGQEVILRCVPISNHLYFYWYRQILGQKVEFLVSFYNNEISEKSEIFDDQFSVERPDGSNFTLKIRSTKLEDSAMYFCASSPPGAYEQYFGPGTRLTVT.

CDR3 residues: CASGGLPVQPQHF. CDR3 nucleotide sequence: TGTGCCAGCGGGGGTCTCCCGGTTCAGCCCCAGCATTTT. This chain joins TRBV2 and TRBJ1-5, with D possibly TRBD1 on 5 matching bases. Germline CDR1 reads SNHLY; CDR2 reads FYNNEI. The CDR3 is 13 amino acids. V was pared by 8 bases and J by 6 bases, with 14 bases between. The full variable domain, its missing parts supplied by reference TRBV2 and TRBJ1-5, is EPEVTQTPSHQVTQMGQEVILRCVPISNHLYFYWYRQILGQKVEFLVSFYNNEISEKSEIFDDQFSVERPDGSNFTLKIRSTKLEDSAMYFCASGGLPVQPQHFGDGTRLSIL.